These T cell receptor beta chains were read from a single sample in a study of T-cell reconstitution after alpha-beta-depleted transplantation in children. TCRdb re-derived calls from the PCR reads in MiXCR, one entry per CDR3 protein. The data contain fewer than 550,000 distinct CDR3 sequences, about 10% of them singletons. This specimen consisted of PBMCs, obtained before TCRalphabeta/CD19-depleted stem cell transplant. The receptors were sampled from a child aged 2-15 years with inherited bone marrow failure, due to receive a stem cell transplant. CDR3s include the opening cysteine and the closing phenylalanine or tryptophan. Fields, in order: V gene, J gene, CDR3 protein.

V gene: TRBV28
J gene: TRBJ1-5
CDR3 protein: CASSLGSGISHQPQHF

V gene: TRBV27
J gene: TRBJ2-3
CDR3 protein: CASTPDYYSTDTQYF

V gene: TRBV5-1
J gene: TRBJ1-6
CDR3 protein: CASSLGAGMTLHF

V gene: TRBV30
J gene: TRBJ2-5
CDR3 protein: CAWAKGSGGKETQYF

V gene: TRBV28
J gene: TRBJ2-3
CDR3 protein: CASSLRTVGQGADTQYF

V gene: TRBV20-1
J gene: TRBJ2-5
CDR3 protein: CSARVRLYQETQYF

V gene: TRBV20-1
J gene: TRBJ2-7
CDR3 protein: CSARDPPAGHLYEQYF

V gene: TRBV4-3
J gene: TRBJ1-1
CDR3 protein: CASSQVPRGPEGRDTEAFF

V gene: TRBV7-2
J gene: TRBJ2-1
CDR3 protein: CASSYQGATFNEQFF

V gene: TRBV4-3
J gene: TRBJ2-5
CDR3 protein: CASSQDRGGRALETQYF

V gene: TRBV7-9
J gene: TRBJ2-3
CDR3 protein: CASSFKGLAGGDTQYF

V gene: TRBV28
J gene: TRBJ1-2
CDR3 protein: CASSLSSNYGYTF

V gene: TRBV4-3
J gene: TRBJ2-3
CDR3 protein: CASSQESSADTQYF

V gene: TRBV28
J gene: TRBJ1-1
CDR3 protein: CASSFQGRRNTEAFF

V gene: TRBV4-3
J gene: TRBJ1-1
CDR3 protein: CASSQGADTEAFF

V gene: TRBV27
J gene: TRBJ2-1
CDR3 protein: CASIICRSIPSNEQFF

V gene: TRBV5-6
J gene: TRBJ2-1
CDR3 protein: CASSPLGLAGGDYNEQFF

V gene: TRBV6-5
J gene: TRBJ2-1
CDR3 protein: CASNLAGASNEQFF

V gene: TRBV29-1
J gene: TRBJ2-5
CDR3 protein: CSVEGNGETQYF

V gene: TRBV14
J gene: TRBJ2-1
CDR3 protein: CASSPRTSGRYYYNEQFF

V gene: TRBV29-1
J gene: TRBJ2-1
CDR3 protein: CSVSGHGSSYNEQFF

V gene: TRBV6-5
J gene: TRBJ2-5
CDR3 protein: CASSSWDRGGETQYF

V gene: TRBV10-3
J gene: TRBJ2-5
CDR3 protein: CAISESYRGRGETQYF

V gene: TRBV7-2
J gene: TRBJ2-3
CDR3 protein: CASTRWIAGGGDTQYF

V gene: TRBV20-1
J gene: TRBJ2-1
CDR3 protein: CSAPAQPSPWYNEQFF

V gene: TRBV19
J gene: TRBJ2-5
CDR3 protein: CASRFGLAAGETQYF

V gene: TRBV5-6
J gene: TRBJ2-1
CDR3 protein: CASRNGHSYNEQFF

V gene: TRBV27
J gene: TRBJ2-7
CDR3 protein: CASRRMGQAYEQYF

V gene: TRBV29-1
J gene: TRBJ2-2
CDR3 protein: CSVAPAGGVTGELFF